A single TCR beta chain is shown here with its context. Every isolated RNA sample was fully reverse transcribed, so sequencing captured expressed TCRB transcripts. Measured with immunoSEQ multiplex PCR; TCRdb has only the in-frame clones, and not every one. Of hundreds of thousands of clones detected, about a sixth appear once; the ten largest clones hold approximately 0.099%. This record belongs to a study of beta chain features in type 1 diabetes. This CDR3 region has 14 residues. Deletions cut 3 bases from V and 2 bases from J, with 10 bases between. CDR1 is SGHTA and CDR2 is FQGTGA in the germline V gene.

Sequencing input: naive CD4+ T cells from blood. V is TRBV7-3 and J is TRBJ1-2; no clear D. This sequence was found in a man between 18 and 35 years old in good health. The CDR3 bases are TGTGCCAGCAGCTTGATGCCAAACAACTATGGCTACACCTTC. Its protein is CASSLMPNNYGYTF.